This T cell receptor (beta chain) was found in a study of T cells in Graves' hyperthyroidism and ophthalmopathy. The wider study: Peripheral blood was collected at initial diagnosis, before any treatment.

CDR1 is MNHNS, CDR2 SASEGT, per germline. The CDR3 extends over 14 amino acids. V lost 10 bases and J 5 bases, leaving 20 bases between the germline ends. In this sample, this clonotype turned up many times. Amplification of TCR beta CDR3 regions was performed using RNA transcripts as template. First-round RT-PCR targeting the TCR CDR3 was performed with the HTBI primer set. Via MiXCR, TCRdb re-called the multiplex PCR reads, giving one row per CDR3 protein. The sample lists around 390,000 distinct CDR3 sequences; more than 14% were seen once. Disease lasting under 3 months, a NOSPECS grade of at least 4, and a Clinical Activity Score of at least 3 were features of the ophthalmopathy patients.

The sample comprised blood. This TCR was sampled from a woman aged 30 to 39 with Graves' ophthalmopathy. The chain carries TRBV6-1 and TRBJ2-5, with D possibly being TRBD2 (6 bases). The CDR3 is CATLIAGWSETQYF. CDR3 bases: TGTGCCACCCTAATCGCGGGATGGAGTGAGACCCAGTACTTC.